This T cell receptor (beta chain) was obtained from a study of shared clonotypes between healthy human individuals. Study results and caveats: Non-shared clonotypes were found to have lower generation probabilities than the clonotypes that were shared by all four of the sorted-subset donors.

CDR3 length: 11 residues. The V and J ends lost 4 bases and 2 bases respectively, with 2 bases between them. CDR1 SGDLS and CDR2 YYNGEE come from the germline V gene. Clones were sequenced by immunoSEQ multiplex PCR, and TCRdb holds only the in-frame ones, with some missing. This table holds 1,400,000 or so clones, approximately 98.5% found once. This clone showed up just a few times. What it recognizes is unknown. Other nucleotide sequences in the sample specify the same CDR3. This receptor was taken from a man aged 30-40 years in good health. The rearrangement joins TRBV9 to TRBJ2-3; no reliable D call. The sequenced sample consisted of naive CD4+ T cells sorted from blood. Subset given: CD45RA+ positively selected. Written as DNA, the CDR3 is TGTGCCAGCAGCCTCACAGATACGCAGTATTTT. The encoded protein is CASSLTDTQYF.